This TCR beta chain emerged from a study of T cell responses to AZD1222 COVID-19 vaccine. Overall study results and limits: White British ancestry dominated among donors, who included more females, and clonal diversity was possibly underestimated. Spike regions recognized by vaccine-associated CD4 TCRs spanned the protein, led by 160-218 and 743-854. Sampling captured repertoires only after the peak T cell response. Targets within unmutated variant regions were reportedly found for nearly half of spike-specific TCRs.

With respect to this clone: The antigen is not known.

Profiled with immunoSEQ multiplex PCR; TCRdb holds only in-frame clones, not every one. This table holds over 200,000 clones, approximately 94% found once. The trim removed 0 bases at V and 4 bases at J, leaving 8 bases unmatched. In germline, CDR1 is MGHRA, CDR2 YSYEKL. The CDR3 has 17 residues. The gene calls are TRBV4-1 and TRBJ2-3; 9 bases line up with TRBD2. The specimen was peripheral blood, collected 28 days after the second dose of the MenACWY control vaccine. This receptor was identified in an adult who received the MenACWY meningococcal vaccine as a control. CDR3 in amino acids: CASSQDLLAGWSDTQYF. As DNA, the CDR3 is TGCGCCAGCAGCCAAGATTTACTAGCGGGTTGGTCAGATACGCAGTATTTT.